Shown below are 6 T cell receptor beta chains from a single sample sequenced in a study of T-cell reconstitution after alpha-beta-depleted transplantation in children. Using unique molecular identifiers, the investigators prepared the TCRbeta library. MiXCR, applied by TCRdb to the PCR reads, yields one record per CDR3 protein. The data hold a few hundred thousand distinct CDR3 sequences, with roughly 27% observed a single time. The sequencing used PBMCs, collected before TCRalphabeta/CD19-depleted stem cell transplant. The receptors were sampled from a boy under three years old with Wiskott-Aldrich syndrome, due to receive a stem cell transplant.

This clonotype occurred a few times. V is TRBV10-2 and J is TRBJ2-5; 10 bases match TRBD2. V gave up 0 bases and J gave up 4 bases; unmatched junction bases: 2. CDR3 length: 15 residues. Germline CDR1 WSHSY, CDR2 SAAADI. The CDR3 loop is CASSESASGRETQYF. The CDR3 DNA reads as TGCGCCAGCAGTGAGTCGGCTAGCGGGAGAGAGACCCAGTACTTC.

The CDR3 loop reads CASSYRLASGNEQFF. In nucleotides, the CDR3 is TGTGCCAGCAGTTACCGACTAGCATCCGGCAATGAGCAGTTCTTC. J is TRBJ2-1 and V is TRBV6-5; TRBD2 matches at 7 bases. Germline lookup yields CDR1 MNHEY and CDR2 SVGAGI. Trimming cost V 2 bases and J 6 bases; bases outside gene matches: 7. The CDR3 runs to 15 residues.

This clonotype has only a few counts. The chain uses TRBV5-1 and TRBJ2-5, with D tentatively TRBD1 (5 bases). The CDR3 runs 14 residues. The germline V and J ends were trimmed by 2 bases and 2 bases, with 10 bases remaining between them. Germline CDR1 reads SGHRS; CDR2 reads YFSETQ. The CDR3 DNA sequence: TGCGCCAGCAGCTTACAGGTGCCGCAAGAGACCCAGTACTTC. It translates to CASSLQVPQETQYF.

The chain uses TRBV24-1 and TRBJ2-3, with 8 bases aligning to TRBD1. Germline loops: CDR1 KGHDR, CDR2 SFDVKD. This CDR3 is built from 14 residues. The trim removed 9 bases at V and 3 bases at J, leaving 7 bases unmatched. The CDR3 sequence: CATAGTGGTDTQYF. The DNA for the CDR3 is TGTGCCACCGCCGGGACAGGAGGGACAGATACGCAGTATTTT.

The chain uses TRBV12-3 or TRBV12-4 and TRBJ2-1; 7 bases map to TRBD2. Trimming removed 3 bases from V and 3 bases from J; junction bases left unmatched: 8. This CDR3 comprises 16 residues. The CDR3 nucleotides are TGTGCCAGCAGTTTCACAAGCGGGACTCACTACAATGAGCAGTTCTTC. It translates to CASSFTSGTHYNEQFF.

This clonotype has a handful of counts. The rearrangement links TRBV4-1 to TRBJ1-5; D ambiguous. CDR1 MGHRA and CDR2 YSYEKL come from the germline V gene. V was trimmed by 0 bases and J by 7 bases, leaving 13 bases between them. The CDR3 sequence is 15 residues long. CDR3 amino acids: CASSQEWPIGQPQHF. Written as DNA, the CDR3 is TGCGCCAGCAGCCAAGAGTGGCCTATCGGGCAGCCCCAGCATTTT.